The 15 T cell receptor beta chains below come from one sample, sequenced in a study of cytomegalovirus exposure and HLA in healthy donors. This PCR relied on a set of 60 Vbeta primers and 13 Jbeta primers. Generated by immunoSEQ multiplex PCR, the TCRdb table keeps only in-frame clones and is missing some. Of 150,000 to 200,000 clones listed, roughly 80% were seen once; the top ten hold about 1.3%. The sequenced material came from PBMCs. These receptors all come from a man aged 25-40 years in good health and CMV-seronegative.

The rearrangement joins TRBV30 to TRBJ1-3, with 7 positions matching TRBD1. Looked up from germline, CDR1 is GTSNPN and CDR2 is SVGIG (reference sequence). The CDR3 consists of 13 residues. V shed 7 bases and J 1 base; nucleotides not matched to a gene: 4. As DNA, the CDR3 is TGTGCCTTGGAACAGGGGTCTGGAAACACCATATATTTT. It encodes CALEQGSGNTIYF. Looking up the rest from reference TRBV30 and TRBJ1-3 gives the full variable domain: SQTIHQWPATLVQPVGSPLSLECTVEGTSNPNLYWYRQAAGRGLQLLFYSVGIGQISSEVPQNLSASRPQDRQFILSSKKLLLSDSGFYLCALEQGSGNTIYFGEGSWLTVV.

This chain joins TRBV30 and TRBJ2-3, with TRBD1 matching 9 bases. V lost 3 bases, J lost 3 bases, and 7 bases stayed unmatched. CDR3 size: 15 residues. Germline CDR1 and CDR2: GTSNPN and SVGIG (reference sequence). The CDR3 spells CAWSGTGIRTDTQYF. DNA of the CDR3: TGTGCCTGGAGCGGGACAGGGATTAGGACAGATACGCAGTATTTT.

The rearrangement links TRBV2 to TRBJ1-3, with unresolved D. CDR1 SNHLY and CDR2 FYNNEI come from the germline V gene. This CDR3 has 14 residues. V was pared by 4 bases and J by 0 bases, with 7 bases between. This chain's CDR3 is CASSVASSGNTIYF. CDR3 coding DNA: TGTGCCAGCAGTGTAGCTAGCTCTGGAAACACCATATATTTT.

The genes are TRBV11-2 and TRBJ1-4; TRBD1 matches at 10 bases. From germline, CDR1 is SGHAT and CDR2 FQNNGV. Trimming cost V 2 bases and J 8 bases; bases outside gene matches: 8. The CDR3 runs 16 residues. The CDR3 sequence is CASSLPSGTGVEKLFF. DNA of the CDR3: TGTGCCAGCAGCTTACCATCCGGGACAGGGGTGGAAAAACTGTTTTTT.

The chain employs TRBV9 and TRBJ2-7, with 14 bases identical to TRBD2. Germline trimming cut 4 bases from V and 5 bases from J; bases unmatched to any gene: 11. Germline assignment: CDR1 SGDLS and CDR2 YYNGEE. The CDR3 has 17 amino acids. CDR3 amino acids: CASSPPTGTSGSHEQYF. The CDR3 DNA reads TGTGCCAGCAGCCCCCCAACCGGGACTAGCGGGAGCCACGAGCAGTACTTC.

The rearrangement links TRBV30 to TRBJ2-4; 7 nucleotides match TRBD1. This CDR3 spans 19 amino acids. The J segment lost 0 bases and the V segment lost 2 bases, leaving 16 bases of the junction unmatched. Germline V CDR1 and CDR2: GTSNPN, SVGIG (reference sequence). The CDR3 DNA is TGTGCCTGGAGTACCCGACAGGGCCGAGGATCGATAGCCAAAAACATTCAGTACTTC. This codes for CAWSTRQGRGSIAKNIQYF.

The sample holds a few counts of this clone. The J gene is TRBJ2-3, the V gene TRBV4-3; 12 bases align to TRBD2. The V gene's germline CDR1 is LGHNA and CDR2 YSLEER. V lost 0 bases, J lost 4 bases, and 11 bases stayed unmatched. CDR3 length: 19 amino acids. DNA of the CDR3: TGCGCCAGCAGCCAAGATTACCTAGCGGGGGGGCCTCGCCCAGATACGCAGTATTTT. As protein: CASSQDYLAGGPRPDTQYF.

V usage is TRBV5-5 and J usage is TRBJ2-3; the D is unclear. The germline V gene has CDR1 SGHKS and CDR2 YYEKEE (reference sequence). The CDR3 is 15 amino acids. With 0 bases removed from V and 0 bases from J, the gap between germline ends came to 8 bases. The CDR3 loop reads CASSLDGTSTDTQYF. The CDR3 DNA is TGTGCCAGCAGCTTGGACGGTACTAGCACAGATACGCAGTATTTT.

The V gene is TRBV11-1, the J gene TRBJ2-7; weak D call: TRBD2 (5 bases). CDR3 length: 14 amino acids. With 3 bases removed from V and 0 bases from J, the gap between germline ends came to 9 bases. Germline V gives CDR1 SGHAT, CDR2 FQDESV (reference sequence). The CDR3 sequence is CASSLEVSSYEQYF. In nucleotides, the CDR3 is TGTGCCAGCAGCTTGGAGGTTAGCTCCTACGAGCAGTACTTC.

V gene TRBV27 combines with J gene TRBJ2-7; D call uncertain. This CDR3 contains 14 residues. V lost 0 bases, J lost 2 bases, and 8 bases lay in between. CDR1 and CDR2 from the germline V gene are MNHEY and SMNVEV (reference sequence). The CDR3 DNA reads TGTGCCAGCAGTTTATCTAGAACTACCTACGAGCAGTACTTC. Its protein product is CASSLSRTTYEQYF.

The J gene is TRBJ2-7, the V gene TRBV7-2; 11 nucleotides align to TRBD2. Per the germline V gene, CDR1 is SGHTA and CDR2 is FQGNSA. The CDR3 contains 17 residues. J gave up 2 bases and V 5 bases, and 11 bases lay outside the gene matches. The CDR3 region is CASSAAGTSGNPYEQYF. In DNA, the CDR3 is TGTGCCAGCAGCGCCGCCGGGACTAGCGGAAACCCCTACGAGCAGTACTTC.

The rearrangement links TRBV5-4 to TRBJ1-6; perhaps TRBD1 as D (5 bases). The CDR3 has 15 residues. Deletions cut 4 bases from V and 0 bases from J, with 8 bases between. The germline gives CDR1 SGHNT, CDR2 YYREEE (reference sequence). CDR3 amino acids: CASSRQSSYNSPLHF. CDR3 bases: TGTGCCAGCAGCCGACAGAGCTCCTATAATTCACCCCTCCACTTT.

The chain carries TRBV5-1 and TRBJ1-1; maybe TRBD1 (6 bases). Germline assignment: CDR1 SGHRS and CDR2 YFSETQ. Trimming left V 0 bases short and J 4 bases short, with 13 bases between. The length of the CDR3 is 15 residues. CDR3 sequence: CASSLDEGGATEAFF. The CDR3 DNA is TGCGCCAGCAGCTTGGATGAGGGGGGGGCCACTGAAGCTTTCTTT.

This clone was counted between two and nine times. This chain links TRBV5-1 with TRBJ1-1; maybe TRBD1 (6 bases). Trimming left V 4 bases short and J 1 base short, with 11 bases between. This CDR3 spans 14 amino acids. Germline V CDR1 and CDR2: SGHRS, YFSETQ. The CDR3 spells CASSQDSTNTEAFF. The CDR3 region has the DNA TGCGCCAGCAGCCAGGACAGCACGAACACTGAAGCTTTCTTT.

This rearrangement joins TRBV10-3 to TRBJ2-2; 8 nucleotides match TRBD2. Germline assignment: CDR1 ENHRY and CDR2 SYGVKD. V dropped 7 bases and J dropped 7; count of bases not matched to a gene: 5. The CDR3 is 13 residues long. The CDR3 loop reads CAITRGGVGELFF. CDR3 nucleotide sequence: TGTGCCATCACCCGGGGGGGCGTCGGGGAGCTGTTTTTT.